This is a list of T cell receptor beta chains from one sample in a study of T-cell memory formation after mild COVID-19. TCRdb reprocessed the 5' RACE reads with MiXCR, giving one entry per CDR3 protein. The sample gives 400,000 to 500,000 distinct CDR3 sequences, 20% of which show up once; 8.4% is in the top ten. Sequencing input: PBMCs or a T cell subset sorted from them (not recorded which). All receptors come from an adult woman who had mild COVID-19 (a few samples of this study predate the infection). Cell type and time point are not known. The CDR3 runs from the conserved cysteine through the conserved F or W. The D gene is left open where the match is weak. Clone size is shown for a subset of rows, as once, few, many or a class of expanded clone.

TRBJ1-2 | . | few | TRBV20-1 | CSASNRNYGYTF | TGCAGTGCTAGTAACAGGAACTATGGCTACACCTTC
TRBJ2-2 | . | once | TRBV20-1 | CSARPKEVLNTGELFF | TGCAGTGCTAGACCCAAGGAGGTATTGAACACCGGGGAGCTGTTTTTT
TRBJ1-3 | . | . | TRBV5-1 | CASSSDRDYNGGNTIYF | TGCGCCAGCAGCTCGGATCGCGATTACAATGGGGGAAACACCATATATTTT
TRBJ2-7 | . | few | TRBV5-1 | CASSVAGVGLAAAEQYF | TGCGCCAGCAGCGTTGCGGGTGTAGGGCTAGCAGCCGCTGAGCAGTACTTC
TRBJ2-1 | . | few | TRBV29-1 | CSVEDPGDPYRRNEQFF | TGCAGCGTTGAAGACCCGGGGGACCCTTATAGAAGGAATGAGCAGTTCTTC
TRBJ2-7 | TRBD2 | . | TRBV27 | CASRGLAGGPVTF | TGTGCCAGCCGGGGACTAGCGGGAGGGCCAGTCACCTTC
TRBJ2-7 | . | few | TRBV3-1 | CASSSLRGSEQYF | TGTGCCAGCAGCTCCTTGAGGGGAAGCGAGCAGTACTTC
TRBJ2-2 | . | few | TRBV6-4 | CASSGQAGELFF | TGTGCCAGCAGCGGACAAGCCGGGGAGCTGTTTTTT
TRBJ1-1 | . | few | TRBV3-1 | CASSPGDMNTEAFF | TGTGCCAGCAGCCCTGGAGATATGAACACTGAAGCTTTCTTT
TRBJ1-1 | TRBD1 | once | TRBV19 | CASTLDRGARLMNTEAFF | TGTGCCAGTACCCTTGACAGGGGAGCCCGCCTTATGAACACTGAAGCTTTCTTT
TRBJ1-2 | TRBD1 | . | TRBV5-1 | CASSFDRGHGGYTF | TGCGCCAGCAGCTTTGACAGGGGGCACGGAGGCTACACCTTC
TRBJ2-7 | TRBD1 | many | TRBV5-4 | CASSLTGVRNEQYF | TGTGCCAGCAGCTTGACAGGGGTTCGGAACGAGCAGTACTTC
TRBJ2-1 | TRBD2 | few | TRBV20-1 | CSARDSAGLGNEQFF | TGCAGTGCTAGAGACTCCGCGGGACTAGGAAATGAGCAGTTCTTC
TRBJ2-5 | TRBD1 | many | TRBV18 | CASSPVTGAQQETQYF | TGTGCCAGCTCACCAGTTACAGGGGCGCAACAAGAGACCCAGTACTTC
TRBJ2-3 | . | . | TRBV30 | CAWSVKGSTDTQYF | TGTGCCTGGAGTGTAAAGGGCTCCACAGATACGCAGTATTTT
TRBJ1-1 | . | few | TRBV30 | CAWSPGVNTEAFF | TGTGCCTGGAGTCCAGGGGTGAACACTGAAGCTTTCTTT
TRBJ2-6 | . | few | TRBV7-9 | CASSPLLYLLSGANVLTF | TGTGCCAGCAGCCCCTTGCTCTACTTGCTCTCTGGGGCCAACGTCCTGACTTTC
TRBJ2-3 | TRBD2 | few | TRBV20-1 | CSASLAGGGDTQYF | TGCAGTGCTAGTCTCGCGGGAGGGGGAGATACGCAGTATTTT
TRBJ2-2 | . | many | TRBV24-1 | CATTDFEAGELFF | TGTGCCACCACCGACTTTGAGGCCGGGGAGCTGTTTTTT